This T cell receptor (beta chain) was identified during a study of blood T cell repertoires in COVID-19. In terms of age and location, participants ranged from roughly 18 to 100 years and lived in about two dozen US areas. This clone was seen once. TCRdb keeps only in-frame clones here, not all; method: immunoSEQ multiplex PCR. The table lists under 350,000 clones, approximately 86% of them singletons. There are 16 residues in the CDR3. CDR1 and CDR2 from the germline V gene are KGHSH and LQKENI. V gave up 3 bases and J gave up 0 bases; unmatched junction bases: 8. The sequencing sample was made of PBMCs or T cells enriched from blood (not recorded which). The chain uses TRBV18 and TRBJ2-7; the match to TRBD2 covers 7 bases. The receptor's source is a middle-aged woman with acute COVID-19. Here the CDR3 DNA reads TGTGCCAGCTCACCTTCGGCTAGCGGAACCTCCTACGAGCAGTACTTC. This codes for CASSPSASGTSYEQYF.